The clone carrying this T cell receptor beta chain was seen ten or more times. This CDR3 region has 15 residues. V gave up 5 bases and J gave up 7 bases; unmatched junction bases: 10. Germline lookup yields CDR1 SEHNR and CDR2 FQNEAQ (reference sequence). The entry originates in a study of T cells in Graves' hyperthyroidism and ophthalmopathy. The CDR3 regions of TCR beta were amplified from RNA transcripts. During a first-round RT-PCR of the TCR CDR3, the HTBI primer set was used. TCRdb re-called the multiplex PCR reads through MiXCR, storing one row per CDR3 protein. The sample has 620,000 or so distinct CDR3 sequences; roughly 15% are singletons.

V usage is TRBV7-9 and J usage is TRBJ2-1, with 8 bases matching TRBD2. Sequenced material: blood. This TCR was sampled from a woman in her forties or fifties with Graves' ophthalmopathy. CDR3 bases: TGTGCCAGCAGCCTGCTCGGACTAGCAGATAATGAGCAGTTCTTC. This translates into CASSLLGLADNEQFF.